The T cell receptor (beta chain) described here comes from a study of T-cell memory formation after mild COVID-19. There are 15 residues in the CDR3. Looked up from germline, CDR1 is SGHDT and CDR2 is YYEEEE. Losses at the gene ends were 2 bases for V and 8 bases for J; bases not matched to a gene: 9. This clonotype has just a few counts. Each CDR3 protein is one row after TCRdb ran MiXCR on the 5' RACE reads. The table shows about 45,000 distinct CDR3 sequences, with approximately 9.7% occurring only once. The sequence was collected from an adult woman who had mild COVID-19 (a few samples of this study predate the infection). Cell type and time point are not known. The sample comprised PBMCs or a T cell subset sorted from them (not recorded which). V and J are TRBV5-6 and TRBJ1-4; 7 bases map to TRBD1. The CDR3 spells CASSFLKGAREKLFF. DNA of the CDR3: TGTGCCAGCAGCTTTTTGAAGGGGGCTAGGGAAAAACTGTTTTTT.